The 9 T cell receptor beta chains in this list originate from one sample, sequenced in a study of shared clonotypes between healthy human individuals. The method was immunoSEQ multiplex PCR; TCRdb's version includes in-frame clones alone and lacks a portion of them. The table has fewer than 3 million clones, 85% to 95% seen once. The sequenced sample was naive CD4+ T cells from PBMCs. Subset defined: CD45RA+ positively selected. The receptors shown here come from a man aged 18-30 years in good health. Some clones in this sample may be carry-over from other donors' samples.

This clone was counted a few times. In the same sample, other DNA sequences code for this CDR3. V and J are TRBV28 and TRBJ1-1, with D unclear. Between the trimmed V and J ends, which lost 3 bases and 0 bases, there was a span of 5 bases. The germline gives CDR1 MDHEN, CDR2 SYDVKM. The CDR3 has 13 amino acids. DNA of the CDR3: TGTGCCAGCAGTTTGGTGGTGAACACTGAAGCTTTCTTT. This sequence encodes CASSLVVNTEAFF. The whole variable domain, remainder taken from reference TRBV28 and TRBJ1-1, is DVKVTQSSRYLVKRTGEKVFLECVQDMDHENMFWYRQDPGLGLRLIYFSYDVKMKEKGDIPEGYSVSREKKERFSLILESASTNQTSMYLCASSLVVNTEAFFGQGTRLTVV.

The chain joins TRBV14 to TRBJ1-1; 7 bases are a match to TRBD1. The V and J ends lost 10 bases and 5 bases, in that order; junction bases with no gene match: 7. The CDR3 is 12 amino acids. CDR1 SGHDN and CDR2 FVKESK come from the germline V gene. CDR3 sequence reads: CATRTGSTEAFF. DNA for the CDR3: TGTGCCACCAGGACAGGTTCGACTGAAGCTTTCTTT. Supplemented by reference TRBV14 and TRBJ1-1, the full variable domain reads EAGVTQFPSHSVIEKGQTVTLRCDPISGHDNLYWYRRVMGKEIKFLLHFVKESKQDESGMPNNRFLAERTGGTYSTLKVQPAELEDSGVYFCATRTGSTEAFFGQGTRLTVV.

This clone was seen a few times. This chain links TRBV4-1 with TRBJ1-3; D is undetermined. V was trimmed by 1 base and J by 5 bases, leaving 12 bases between them. This CDR3 spans 15 amino acids. Germline assignment: CDR1 MGHRA and CDR2 YSYEKL. CDR3 coding DNA: TGCGCCAGCAGCCAAGCTCAGGTATCCAGAAACACCATATATTTT. Translating it yields CASSQAQVSRNTIYF.

This chain connects TRBV5-1 to TRBJ2-7; the D is unclear. The CDR3 runs to 14 residues. Germline V CDR1 and CDR2: SGHRS, YFSETQ. The germline V and J ends were trimmed by 4 bases and 4 bases, with 15 bases remaining between them. Here the CDR3 DNA reads TGCGCCAGCAGCGTGGTGTCACCCTCGTACGAGCAGTACTTC. Protein: CASSVVSPSYEQYF.

The chain combines TRBV9 with TRBJ2-5, with TRBD2 as a possible D gene (5 bases). CDR1 and CDR2 (germline): SGDLS, YYNGEE. The CDR3 is 16 residues long. V was clipped by 0 bases and J by 3 bases, with 15 bases between them. The DNA of the CDR3 is TGTGCCAGCAGCGTAGCAGGACCGGGGTCAGAAGAGACCCAGTACTTC. Amino acid sequence: CASSVAGPGSEETQYF.

The chain uses TRBV6-5 and TRBJ1-1, with D perhaps matching TRBD1 (6 bases). In germline, CDR1 is MNHEY, CDR2 SVGAGI. The CDR3 runs to 15 residues. V was clipped by 5 bases and J by 1 base, with 14 bases between them. CDR3 sequence reads: CASSLNRARNTEAFF. DNA of the CDR3: TGTGCCAGCAGTCTTAACAGGGCAAGGAACACTGAAGCTTTCTTT.

About this clone: Other nucleotide sequences in the sample specify the same CDR3. V usage is TRBV18 and J usage is TRBJ2-7, with TRBD2 matching over 9 bases. From germline, CDR1 is KGHSH and CDR2 LQKENI. This CDR3 contains 14 residues. With 2 bases clipped from V and 4 bases from J, the junction kept 3 bases outside the gene matches. The CDR3 region has the DNA TGTGCCAGCTCACCAGCGGGAGGGCCGTACGAGCAGTACTTC. As protein: CASSPAGGPYEQYF.

The rearrangement links TRBV5-1 to TRBJ1-4; 8 bases line up with TRBD1. The CDR3 consists of 14 residues. Germline-derived CDR1 and CDR2 are SGHRS and YFSETQ. With 2 bases clipped from V and 6 bases from J, the junction kept 3 bases outside the gene matches. DNA for the CDR3: TGCGCCAGCAGCTTCCCAGGGGGCGATGAAAAACTGTTTTTT. It is translated as CASSFPGGDEKLFF.

The CDR3 loop reads CASSPPQGREQYF. CDR3 in DNA: TGTGCCAGCAGCCCACCACAGGGTAGAGAGCAGTACTTC. The chain recombines TRBV11-2 with TRBJ2-7; a weak D match, TRBD1 (6 bases). CDR1 is SGHAT, CDR2 FQNNGV, per germline. Trimming stripped 5 bases from V and 7 bases from J, with 15 bases between. The CDR3 loop spans 13 amino acids.